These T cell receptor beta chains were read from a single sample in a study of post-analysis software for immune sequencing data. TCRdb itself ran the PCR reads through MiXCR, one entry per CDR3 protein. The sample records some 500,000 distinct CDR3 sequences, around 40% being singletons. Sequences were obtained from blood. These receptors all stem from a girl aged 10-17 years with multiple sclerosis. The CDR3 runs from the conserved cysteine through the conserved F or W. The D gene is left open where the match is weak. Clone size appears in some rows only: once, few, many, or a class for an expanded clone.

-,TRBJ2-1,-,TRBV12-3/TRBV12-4,CASSRLQGGNEQFF,TGTGCCAGCAGTAGACTGCAGGGGGGGAATGAGCAGTTCTTC
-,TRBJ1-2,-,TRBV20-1,CSASTGLVSYGYTF,TGCAGTGCTAGTACAGGGCTTGTCTCCTATGGCTACACCTTC
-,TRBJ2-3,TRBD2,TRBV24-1,CATGTSGSLSDTQYF,TGTGCCACCGGTACTAGCGGGAGTCTTTCAGATACGCAGTATTTT
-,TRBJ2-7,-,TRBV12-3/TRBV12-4,CASSHGVTSSYEQYF,TGTGCCAGCAGTCACGGGGTCACAAGCTCCTACGAGCAGTACTTC
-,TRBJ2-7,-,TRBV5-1,CASSLGGQGSRFDSYEQYF,TGCGCCAGCAGCTTGGGGGGCCAGGGGTCACGCTTCGACTCCTACGAGCAGTACTTC
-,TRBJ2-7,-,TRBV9,CASSVEAGSYEQYF,TGTGCCAGCAGCGTAGAGGCGGGTTCCTACGAGCAGTACTTC
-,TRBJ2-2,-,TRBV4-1,CASRALGRELFF,TGCGCCAGCAGGGCTCTGGGCCGGGAGCTGTTTTTT
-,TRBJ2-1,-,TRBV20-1,CSARPQGGNEQFF,TGCAGTGCTAGGCCCCAGGGCGGCAATGAGCAGTTCTTC
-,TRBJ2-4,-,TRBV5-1,CASSLEGGKNIQYF,TGCGCCAGCAGCCTGGAGGGGGGCAAAAACATTCAGTACTTC
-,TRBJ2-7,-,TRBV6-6,CASSPPGGPYEQYF,TGTGCCAGCAGCCCCCCGGGGGGCCCATACGAGCAGTACTTC
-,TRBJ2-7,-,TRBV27,CASSLSHNSYEQYF,TGTGCCAGCAGTTTATCGCACAATAGCTACGAGCAGTACTTC
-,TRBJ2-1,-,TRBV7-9,CATKQESSYNEQFF,TGTGCCACCAAACAGGAGAGCTCCTACAATGAGCAGTTCTTC
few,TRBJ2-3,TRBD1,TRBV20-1,CSASNRGVADTQYF,TGCAGTGCTAGTAACAGGGGAGTTGCAGATACGCAGTATTTT
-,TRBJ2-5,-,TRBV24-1,CATSDTSGRQETQYF,TGTGCCACCAGTGATACGTCAGGGCGCCAAGAGACCCAGTACTTC
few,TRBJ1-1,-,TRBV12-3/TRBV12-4,CASNTRASGVNTEAFF,TGTGCCAGCAACACTCGGGCGTCTGGGGTGAACACTGAAGCTTTCTTT
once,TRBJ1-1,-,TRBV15,CATSRDGVDSLNTEAFF,TGTGCCACCAGCAGAGATGGTGTAGACAGTCTGAACACTGAAGCTTTCTTT
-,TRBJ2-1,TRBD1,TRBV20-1,CSASTGQGTNEQFF,TGCAGTGCTAGCACGGGACAGGGGACGAATGAGCAGTTCTTC
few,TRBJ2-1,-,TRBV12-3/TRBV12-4,CASSTNYGNEQFF,TGTGCCAGCAGTACAAACTACGGCAATGAGCAGTTCTTC
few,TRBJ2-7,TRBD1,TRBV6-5,CASKGTGSYEQYF,TGTGCCAGCAAAGGGACAGGGTCCTACGAGCAGTACTTC
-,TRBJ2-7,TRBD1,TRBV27,CAISQGVNYEQYF,TGTGCAATCTCACAGGGGGTTAACTACGAGCAGTACTTC
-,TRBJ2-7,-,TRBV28,CASSLQGSMYEQYF,TGTGCCAGCAGTTTACAGGGCTCCATGTACGAGCAGTACTTC
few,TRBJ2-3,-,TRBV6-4,CASSVKGRTDTQYF,TGTGCCAGCAGTGTCAAGGGACGTACAGATACGCAGTATTTT
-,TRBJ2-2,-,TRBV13,CASRLSTGELFF,TGTGCCAGCCGTTTATCGACCGGGGAGCTGTTTTTT
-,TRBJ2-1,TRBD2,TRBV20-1,CSAKLPGPKTLAGAYNEQFF,TGCAGTGCTAAACTACCGGGACCGAAGACTCTAGCGGGCGCCTACAATGAGCAGTTCTTC
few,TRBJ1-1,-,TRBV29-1,CSVRWTANTEAFF,TGCAGCGTCCGGTGGACAGCTAACACTGAAGCTTTCTTT
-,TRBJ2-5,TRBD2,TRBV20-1,CSASGTSGRGTQYF,TGCAGTGCCTCCGGGACTAGCGGGAGGGGGACCCAGTACTTC
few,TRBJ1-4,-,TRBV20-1,CSARPGGPNEKLFF,TGCAGTGCTAGACCGGGCGGCCCTAATGAAAAACTGTTTTTT
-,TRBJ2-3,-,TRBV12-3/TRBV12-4,CASSQLTDTQYF,TGTGCCAGCAGTCAGCTTACAGATACGCAGTATTTT
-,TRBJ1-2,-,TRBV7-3,CASSRGAGNGYTF,TGTGCCAGCAGCCGGGGGGCAGGGAATGGCTACACCTTC
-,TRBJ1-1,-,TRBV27,CASSPVTVGRAEAFF,TGTGCCAGCAGTCCGGTCACAGTGGGGAGGGCTGAAGCTTTCTTT
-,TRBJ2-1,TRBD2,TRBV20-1,CSASGRLYNEQFF,TGCAGTGCTAGCGGGAGGTTGTACAATGAGCAGTTCTTC
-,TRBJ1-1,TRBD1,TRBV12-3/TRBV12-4,CASSNRGGTEAFF,TGCGCCAGCAGCAACAGGGGTGGCACTGAAGCTTTCTTT
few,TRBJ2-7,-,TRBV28,CASRYSPSYEQYF,TGTGCCAGCAGGTACTCCCCATCCTACGAGCAGTACTTC
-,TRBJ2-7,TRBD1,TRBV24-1,CATSDPGQAYEQYF,TGTGCCACCAGTGATCCGGGACAGGCCTACGAGCAGTACTTC
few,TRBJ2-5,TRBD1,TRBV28,CASCLLGQGGEETQYF,TGTGCCAGCTGTCTCCTGGGACAGGGAGGGGAAGAGACCCAGTACTTC
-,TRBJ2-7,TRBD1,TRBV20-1,CSALGQGADEQYF,TGCAGTGCCTTAGGACAGGGCGCCGACGAGCAGTACTTC
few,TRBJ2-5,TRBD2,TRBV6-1,CASRDPGLAGGQETQYF,TGTGCCAGCAGAGACCCGGGACTAGCGGGTGGCCAAGAGACCCAGTACTTC